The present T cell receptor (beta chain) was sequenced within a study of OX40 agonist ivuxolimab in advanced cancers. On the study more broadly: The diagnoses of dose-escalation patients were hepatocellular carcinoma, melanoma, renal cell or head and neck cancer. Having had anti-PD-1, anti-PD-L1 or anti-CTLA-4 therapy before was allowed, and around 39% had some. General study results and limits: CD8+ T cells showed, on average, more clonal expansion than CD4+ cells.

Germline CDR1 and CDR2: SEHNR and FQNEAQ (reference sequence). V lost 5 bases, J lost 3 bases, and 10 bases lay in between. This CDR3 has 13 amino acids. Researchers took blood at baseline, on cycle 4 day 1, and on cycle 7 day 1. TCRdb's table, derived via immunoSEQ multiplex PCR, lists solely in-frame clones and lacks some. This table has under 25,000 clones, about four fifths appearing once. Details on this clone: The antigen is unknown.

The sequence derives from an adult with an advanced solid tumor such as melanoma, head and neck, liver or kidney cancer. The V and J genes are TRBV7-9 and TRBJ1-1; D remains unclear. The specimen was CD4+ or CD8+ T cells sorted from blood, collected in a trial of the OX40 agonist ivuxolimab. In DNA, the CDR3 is TGTGCCAGCAGCCCGTGGGGAGACACTGAAGCTTTCTTT. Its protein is CASSPWGDTEAFF. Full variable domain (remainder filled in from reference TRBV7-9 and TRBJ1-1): DTGVSQNPRHKITKRGQNVTFRCDPISEHNRLYWYRQTLGQGPEFLTYFQNEAQLEKSRLLSDRFSAERPKGSFSTLEIQRTEQGDSAMYLCASSPWGDTEAFFGQGTRLTVV.